These 29 T cell receptor beta chains came from one sample sequenced in a study of blood T cell repertoires in COVID-19. Generated by immunoSEQ multiplex PCR, the TCRdb table keeps only in-frame clones and is missing some. This sample has about 230,000 clones, with 88% found just once. The specimen sequenced was PBMCs or T cells enriched from blood (not recorded which). These receptors all come from a woman in her twenties or thirties who had been exposed to COVID-19.

This chain connects TRBV5-4 to TRBJ1-1, with 8 bases identical to TRBD1. V dropped 4 bases and J dropped 0; count of bases not matched to a gene: 2. CDR1 is SGHNT and CDR2 is YYREEE in the germline V gene (reference sequence). This CDR3 comprises 14 residues. DNA for the CDR3: TGTGCCAGCAGCAGACAGGGGATGAACACTGAAGCTTTCTTT. Amino acids: CASSRQGMNTEAFF.

This clone was found a few times. The CDR3 sequence: CASTEDRGNYNEQFF. CDR3 nucleotide sequence: TGTGCCAGCACCGAGGACAGGGGGAACTACAATGAGCAGTTCTTC. V and J are TRBV5-6 and TRBJ2-1; 10 nucleotides line up with TRBD1. Germline V gene sequence: CDR1 SGHDT, CDR2 YYEEEE. The CDR3 runs 15 residues. V dropped 6 bases and J dropped 3; count of bases not matched to a gene: 6.

This clone was found once. This chain joins TRBV5-5 and TRBJ2-7, with 8 bases matching TRBD1. Trimming took 3 bases from V and 6 from J; bases not matched to a gene: 11. Per germline, CDR1 SGHKS and CDR2 YYEKEE (reference sequence). The CDR3 spans 15 residues. The CDR3 protein is CASSSSGTGRSEQYF. CDR3 DNA sequence: TGTGCCAGCAGCTCTTCCGGGACAGGCCGATCCGAGCAGTACTTC.

This clone was seen a single time. The CDR3 protein is CSVGGDVLGKLFF. In DNA, the CDR3 is TGCAGCGTTGGCGGGGACGTCCTTGGAAAACTGTTTTTT. The chain is built from TRBV29-1 and TRBJ1-4; D is perhaps TRBD1 (5 bases). Germline CDR1 and CDR2: SQVTM and ANQGSEA. Trimming removed 4 bases from V and 10 bases from J, with 16 bases in between. The CDR3 runs 13 residues.

This chain joins TRBV5-6 and TRBJ2-7; a weak D match, TRBD2 (5 bases). Germline CDR1 SGHDT, CDR2 YYEEEE. Trimming removed 0 bases at V and 4 bases at J, with 11 bases between. The CDR3 has 14 amino acids. CDR3 loop: CASSLAGWRYEQYF. The CDR3 DNA follows: TGTGCCAGCAGCTTGGCCGGGTGGAGGTACGAGCAGTACTTC.

This clone was seen once. V and J are TRBV6-2 or TRBV6-3 and TRBJ1-6; D is perhaps TRBD1 (6 bases). Germline assignment: CDR1 MNHEY and CDR2 SVGEGT. The CDR3 runs to 16 residues. The V and J ends lost 2 bases and 6 bases respectively, with 14 bases between them. For the CDR3, the DNA is TGTGCCAGCAGTTACGGCCTACAGGGCGGTAATTCACCCCTCCACTTT. This sequence encodes CASSYGLQGGNSPLHF.

This clone has only one observation. The chain recombines TRBV30 with TRBJ1-6, with D hard to call. The length of the CDR3 is 16 residues. Germline V CDR1 and CDR2: GTSNPN, SVGIG (reference sequence). The V end was cut by 2 bases, the J end by 7 bases, with 18 bases between. As DNA, the CDR3 is TGTGCCTGGAGTTCGTGGGAGACAAGCTCAAATTCACCCCTCCACTTT. Translated: CAWSSWETSSNSPLHF.

This rearrangement joins TRBV30 to TRBJ1-2; possibly TRBD1 for D (5 bases). CDR1 GTSNPN and CDR2 SVGIG come from the germline V gene (reference sequence). Trimming removed 7 bases at V and 6 bases at J, with 18 bases between. The CDR3 is 13 residues long. This CDR3 reads CASQGLPRHGYTF. The CDR3 nucleotides are TGTGCCTCCCAGGGACTGCCTCGGCATGGCTACACCTTC.

This sequence joins TRBV6-4 and TRBJ1-6, with unresolved D. The CDR3 totals 14 residues. CDR1 is MRHNA, CDR2 SNTAGT, per germline. The V and J ends lost 2 bases and 7 bases respectively, with 9 bases between them. CDR3 nucleotide sequence: TGTGCCAGCAGTGACGGGCTCCCGAATTCACCCCTCCACTTT. Amino acids: CASSDGLPNSPLHF.

This chain joins TRBV29-1 and TRBJ2-1, with D possibly matching TRBD2 (6 bases). CDR1 SQVTM and CDR2 ANQGSEA come from the germline V gene. The CDR3 has 12 amino acids. V gave up 7 bases and J gave up 4 bases, with 11 bases separating them. CDR3: CSGASAYNEQFF. The CDR3 nucleotides read TGCAGCGGGGCTAGCGCTTACAATGAGCAGTTCTTC.

The chain employs TRBV7-2 and TRBJ2-7, with 10 nucleotides matching TRBD2. Germline V gene lookup returns CDR1 SGHTA and CDR2 FQGNSA. The CDR3 is 18 amino acids. After removal of 1 base from V and 2 bases from J, the junction contained 11 bases not matched to a gene. The DNA of the CDR3 is TGTGCCAGCAGCTTAGAGGGACTAGCGACGAGTCTCCCCTACGAGCAGTACTTC. The encoded protein is CASSLEGLATSLPYEQYF. The full variable domain, completed using reference TRBV7-2 and TRBJ2-7, is GAGVSQSPSNKVTEKGKDVELRCDPISGHTALYWYRQSLGQGLEFLIYFQGNSAPDKSGLPSDRFSAERTGGSVSTLTIQRTQQEDSAVYLCASSLEGLATSLPYEQYFGPGTRLTVT.

This rearrangement joins TRBV5-4 to TRBJ1-4; D ambiguous. The germline CDR1 and CDR2 sequences are SGHNT and YYREEE (reference sequence). The CDR3 sequence is 13 residues long. Trimming removed 4 bases from V and 4 bases from J, with 8 bases in between. Written as DNA, the CDR3 is TGTGCCAGCAGCCCCTCGGGTAATGAAAAACTGTTTTTT. Translated, it gives CASSPSGNEKLFF.

The rearrangement joins TRBV19 to TRBJ2-5; D is unclear. CDR1 is LNHDA and CDR2 is SQIVND in the germline V gene (reference sequence). The length of the CDR3 is 12 residues. Trimming stripped 6 bases from V and 4 bases from J, with 9 bases between. The CDR3 nucleotides are TGTGCCAGTAGCCGTAACGGAGAGACCCAGTACTTC. Amino acid sequence: CASSRNGETQYF. Full variable domain (missing parts from reference TRBV19 and TRBJ2-5): DGGITQSPKYLFRKEGQNVTLSCEQNLNHDAMYWYRQDPGQGLRLIYYSQIVNDFQKGDIAEGYSVSREKKESFPLTVTSAQKNPTAFYLCASSRNGETQYFGPGTRLLVL.

This sequence joins TRBV12-3 or TRBV12-4 and TRBJ2-7; 8 nucleotides match TRBD1. The CDR3 is made up of 13 amino acids. After removal of 8 bases from V and 6 bases from J, the junction contained 9 bases not matched to a gene. Written as DNA, the CDR3 is TGTGCCAGCGGTGACAGGGGTCTGGCCGAGCAGTACTTC. This encodes CASGDRGLAEQYF.

CDR3: CAISESGQSNTEAFF. The DNA of the CDR3 is TGTGCCATCAGTGAGTCGGGACAGTCGAACACTGAAGCTTTCTTT. The chain recombines TRBV10-3 with TRBJ1-1, with 7 bases lining up with TRBD1. The junction had 2 bases not matched to a gene; V was cut back by 0 bases and J by 1 base. The CDR3 extends over 15 amino acids. The germline CDR1 and CDR2 sequences are ENHRY and SYGVKD.

The V and J genes are TRBV6-2 or TRBV6-3 and TRBJ2-1; 12 nucleotides agree with TRBD2. J lost 6 bases, V lost 5 bases, and 11 bases had no gene match. Germline V CDR1 and CDR2: MNHEY, SVGEGT. The CDR3 totals 17 residues. The CDR3 sequence is CASSRPPLAGGTNEQFF. The CDR3 DNA reads TGTGCCAGCAGTCGCCCACCACTAGCGGGAGGCACCAATGAGCAGTTCTTC.

This CDR3 reads CASRTGYSPLHF. The CDR3 bases are TGTGCCAGCAGAACAGGGTATTCACCCCTCCACTTT. The J gene is TRBJ1-6, the V gene TRBV12-3 or TRBV12-4, with D tentatively TRBD1 (6 bases). The CDR3 consists of 12 residues. Trimming cost V 6 bases and J 8 bases, with 8 bases left between them.

The chain is built from TRBV18 and TRBJ2-7; 10 nucleotides agree with TRBD2. V lost 3 bases, J lost 6 bases, and 8 bases stayed unmatched. The CDR3 spans 15 residues. Looked up from germline, CDR1 is KGHSH and CDR2 is LQKENI. The CDR3 region has the DNA TGTGCCAGCTCACCGGAGGGACTAGCGTTGGGCGAGCAGTACTTC. Translated, it gives CASSPEGLALGEQYF.

The chain joins TRBV5-5 to TRBJ2-2, with 8 bases matching TRBD1. Germline trimming cut 4 bases from V and 1 base from J; bases unmatched to any gene: 9. CDR1 is SGHKS and CDR2 is YYEKEE in the germline V gene (reference sequence). This CDR3 has 17 amino acids. The CDR3 reads CASSPTEDRENTGELFF. In DNA form, the CDR3 reads TGTGCCAGCAGCCCGACTGAGGACAGGGAGAACACCGGGGAGCTGTTTTTT.

The chain uses TRBV18 and TRBJ1-1; D is uncertain. This CDR3 has 13 residues. V lost 6 bases to trimming and J lost 5 bases, with 13 bases between them. Germline CDR1 is KGHSH and CDR2 is LQKENI. This chain's CDR3 is CASSPNPGTEAFF. CDR3 nucleotides: TGTGCCAGCTCCCCGAACCCAGGAACTGAAGCTTTCTTT. The full variable domain, in which reference TRBV18 and TRBJ1-1 provide the parts outside the CDR3, is NAGVMQNPRHLVRRRGQEARLRCSPMKGHSHVYWYRQLPEEGLKFMVYLQKENIIDESGMPKERFSAEFPKEGPSILRIQQVVRGDSAAYFCASSPNPGTEAFFGQGTRLTVV.

This clone was observed a handful of times. This sequence joins TRBV28 and TRBJ2-5; 8 nucleotides line up with TRBD2. CDR1 is MDHEN and CDR2 is SYDVKM in the germline V gene. The V segment lost 1 base and the J segment 2 bases; nucleotides outside the gene matches: 0. The CDR3 consists of 14 residues. The CDR3 loop is CASSLLAGQETQYF. CDR3 sequence (DNA): TGTGCCAGCAGTTTATTAGCGGGACAAGAGACCCAGTACTTC.

The chain recombines TRBV24-1 with TRBJ2-7; 8 bases are a match to TRBD1. This CDR3 region has 15 residues. V dropped 7 bases and J dropped 2; count of bases not matched to a gene: 9. Germline V gene data show CDR1 as KGHDR and CDR2 as SFDVKD. The CDR3 is CATSDGTGPTYEQYF. CDR3 bases: TGTGCCACCAGCGATGGGACAGGACCGACCTACGAGCAGTACTTC.

The rearrangement links TRBV6-2 or TRBV6-3 to TRBJ1-1; 9 bases align to TRBD1. V gave up 2 bases and J gave up 6 bases; unmatched junction bases: 7. The CDR3 has 15 residues. Germline V gene lookup returns CDR1 MNHEY and CDR2 SVGEGT. CDR3 coding DNA: TGTGCCAGCAGTTACCCCGGGACAGGGAGAGCTGAAGCTTTCTTT. Its translation is CASSYPGTGRAEAFF.

V and J are TRBV6-5 and TRBJ1-4, with 7 bases aligning to TRBD1. CDR1 and CDR2 from the germline V gene are MNHEY and SVGAGI. With 0 bases clipped from V and 5 bases from J, the junction kept 6 bases outside the gene matches. The CDR3 length is 16 residues. The CDR3 bases are TGTGCCAGCAGTTACTCACCGCCAGGGGGAAATGAAAAACTGTTTTTT. Translating it yields CASSYSPPGGNEKLFF.

V gene TRBV29-1 combines with J gene TRBJ2-3; tentatively, D is TRBD1 (6 bases). V lost 2 bases, J lost 7 bases, and 13 bases lay in between. In germline, CDR1 is SQVTM, CDR2 ANQGSEA. The CDR3 covers 13 residues. This CDR3 reads CSVELQGVHTQYF. CDR3 in DNA: TGCAGCGTTGAATTACAGGGAGTACATACGCAGTATTTT.

The chain couples TRBV3-1 (or the pseudogene TRBV3-2) to TRBJ2-1; no firm D call. The CDR3 sequence is 13 residues long. The V gene lost 1 base and the J gene lost 4 bases, with 5 bases spanning the gap. CDR1 LGHDT and CDR2 YNNKEL come from the germline V gene (reference sequence). The CDR3 DNA is TGTGCCAGCAGCCAAGGTCGGTACAATGAGCAGTTCTTC. Translation gives CASSQGRYNEQFF.

This chain uses TRBV2 with TRBJ2-7; a weak D match, TRBD2 (6 bases). Germline V gene sequence: CDR1 SNHLY, CDR2 FYNNEI. V was cut by 6 bases and J by 9 bases, with 18 bases left in between. CDR3 length equals 13 residues. The CDR3 nucleotides read TGTGCCAGCAGCGGTAAAATCGGGAGCGCGCAGTACTTC. This codes for CASSGKIGSAQYF.

The chain uses TRBV5-1 and TRBJ2-2, with 8 nucleotides matching TRBD1. The CDR3 is 14 amino acids. V trimming: 4 bases; J trimming: 5 bases; junction bases outside the gene matches: 4. Germline lookup yields CDR1 SGHRS and CDR2 YFSETQ. The CDR3 DNA reads TGCGCCAGCAGCAAAGGGACAGGAACCGGGGAGCTGTTTTTT. This codes for CASSKGTGTGELFF.

V is TRBV5-5 and J is TRBJ2-3, with no clear D. This CDR3 has 12 residues. Trimming took off 5 bases at V and 14 bases at J, with 18 bases between the two ends. CDR1 is SGHKS, CDR2 YYEKEE, per germline (reference sequence). The CDR3 nucleotides are TGTGCCAGCAGTAAGGATTACTCTAGAAGGTATTTT. Protein: CASSKDYSRRYF.